This TCR beta chain was captured in a study of blood T cells in healthy people across ages. Between the trimmed V and J ends, which lost 4 bases and 0 bases, there was a span of 13 bases. Germline assignment: CDR1 SGHRS and CDR2 YFSETQ. The length of the CDR3 is 15 residues. Together with a sample-barcoded 5' primer, a J-beta primer mix was included in a second PCR lasting roughly 7 to 11 cycles. TCRdb reanalysed the 5' RACE reads using MiXCR and keeps one entry per CDR3 protein. The sample has about 1.8 million distinct CDR3 sequences, around half seen once. The sample was blood. This TCR was sampled from a middle-aged woman in good health. The chain combines TRBV5-1 with TRBJ1-1; D might be TRBD1 (5 bases). CDR3 region: CASSPGTIMNTEAFF. Here the CDR3 DNA reads TGCGCCAGCAGCCCCGGGACCATAATGAACACTGAAGCTTTCTTT.